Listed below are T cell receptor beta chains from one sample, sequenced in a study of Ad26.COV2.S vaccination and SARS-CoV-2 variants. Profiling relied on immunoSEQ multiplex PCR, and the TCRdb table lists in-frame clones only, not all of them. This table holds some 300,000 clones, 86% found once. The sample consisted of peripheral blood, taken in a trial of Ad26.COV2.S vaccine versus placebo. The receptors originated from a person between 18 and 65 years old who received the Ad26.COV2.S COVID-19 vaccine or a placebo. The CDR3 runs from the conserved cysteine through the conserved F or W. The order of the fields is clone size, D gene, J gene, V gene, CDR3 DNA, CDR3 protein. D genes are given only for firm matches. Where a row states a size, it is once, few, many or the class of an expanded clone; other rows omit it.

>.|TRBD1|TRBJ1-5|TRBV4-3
TGCGCCAGCAGCCAAGCACGGACAGGGAACCAGCCCCAGCATTTT
CASSQARTGNQPQHF
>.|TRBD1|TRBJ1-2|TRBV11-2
TGTGCCAGCAGCCCCGAGAGCCCTCAGGGGGAAACTGCTAACTATGGCTACACCTTC
CASSPESPQGETANYGYTF
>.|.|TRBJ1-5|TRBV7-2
TGTGCCAGCAGCTTCTCACTGGGGAATAGCAATCAGCCCCAGCATTTT
CASSFSLGNSNQPQHF
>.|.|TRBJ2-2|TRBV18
TGTGCCAGCTCACCCTCGCCGGCCTTTAACACCGGGGAGCTGTTTTTT
CASSPSPAFNTGELFF
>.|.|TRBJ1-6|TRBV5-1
TGCGCCAGCAGCTTGATGGGAATGTCTAATTCACCCCTCCACTTT
CASSLMGMSNSPLHF
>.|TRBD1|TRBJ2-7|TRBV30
TGTGCCTGGAGGTCGGACAGGGGAAAGCACGAGCAGTACTTC
CAWRSDRGKHEQYF
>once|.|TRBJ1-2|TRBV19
TGTGCCAGTAGTATCCAGGGGAGCTATGGCTACACCTTC
CASSIQGSYGYTF
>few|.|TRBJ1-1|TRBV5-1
TGCGCCAGCAGCTCGACAGCTTCCGCCACTGAAGCTTTCTTT
CASSSTASATEAFF
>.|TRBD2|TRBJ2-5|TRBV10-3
TGTGCCATCAGTGGGACTAGCGGGGCCAATCCAGAGACCCAGTACTTC
CAISGTSGANPETQYF
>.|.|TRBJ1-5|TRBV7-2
TGTGCCAGCAGCTCATATAAGAGCAATCAGCCCCAGCATTTT
CASSSYKSNQPQHF
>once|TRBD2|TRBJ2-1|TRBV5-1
TGCGCCAGCAGCCCTTCCCCCAGCGGGGCCCTAAATGAGCAGTTCTTC
CASSPSPSGALNEQFF
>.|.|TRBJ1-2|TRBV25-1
TGTGCCAGCAGTGACGTAGGGGTAGGCTACACCTTC
CASSDVGVGYTF
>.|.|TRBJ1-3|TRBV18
TGTGCCAGCTCACCACTTTTAAAGGGAACTGGAAACACCATATATTTT
CASSPLLKGTGNTIYF
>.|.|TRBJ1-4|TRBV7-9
TGTGCCAGCAGCTTAGGGGGACGGGAGAATGAAAAACTGTTTTTT
CASSLGGRENEKLFF
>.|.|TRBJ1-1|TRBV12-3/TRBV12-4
TGTGCCAGCAGTTTTTTTCGGGGGCGGGGTGCTTTCTTT
CASSFFRGRGAFF
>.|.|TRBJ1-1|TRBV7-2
TGTGCCAGCAGCCCGGGACGCCCGAACACTGAAGCTTTCTTT
CASSPGRPNTEAFF
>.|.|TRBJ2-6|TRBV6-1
TGTGCCAGCCGTGACTCTGGGGCCAACGTCCTGACTTTC
CASRDSGANVLTF
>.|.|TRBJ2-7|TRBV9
TGTGCCAGCAGCCCAGGACTGGGCGAGCAGTACTTC
CASSPGLGEQYF
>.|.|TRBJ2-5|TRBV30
TGTGCCTGGAGTGTAAGGGCCCGCAACGGGACCCAGTACTTC
CAWSVRARNGTQYF
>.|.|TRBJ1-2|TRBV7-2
TGTGCCAGCAGCTTGGATCTCCCGTCGAGGGGGAAAGGCTACACCTTC
CASSLDLPSRGKGYTF
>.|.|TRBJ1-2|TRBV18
TGTGCCAGCTCATTATCCACTACAAACTATGGCTACACCTTC
CASSLSTTNYGYTF
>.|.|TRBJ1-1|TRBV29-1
TGCAGCGTTATAGGGGACACTGAAGCTTTCTTT
CSVIGDTEAFF
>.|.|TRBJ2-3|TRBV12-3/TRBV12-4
TGTGCCAGCAGTTCAATAGTGGGTACGCAGTATTTT
CASSSIVGTQYF
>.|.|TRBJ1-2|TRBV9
TGTGCCAGCAGCTCGACGCCAGGGGATGGCTACACCTTC
CASSSTPGDGYTF
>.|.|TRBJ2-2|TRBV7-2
TGTGCCAGCAGCTCGACCCATACCGGGGAGCTGTTTTTT
CASSSTHTGELFF
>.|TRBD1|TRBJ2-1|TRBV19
TGTGCCAGTACCTCCGGGACAGGGGCAAACAATGAGCAGTTCTTC
CASTSGTGANNEQFF
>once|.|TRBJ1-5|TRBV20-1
TGCAGTGCTAGTCTGGAGTATCAGCCCCAGCATTTT
CSASLEYQPQHF
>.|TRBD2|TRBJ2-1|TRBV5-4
TGTGCCAGCAGCTGGGCTAGCGGGAACAATGAGCAGTTCTTC
CASSWASGNNEQFF
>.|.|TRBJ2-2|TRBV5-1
TGCGCCAGCCTAACGGACACAAACACCGGGGAGCTGTTTTTT
CASLTDTNTGELFF
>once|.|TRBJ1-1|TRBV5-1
TGCGCCAGCAGACTGAACACTGAAGCTTTCTTT
CASRLNTEAFF
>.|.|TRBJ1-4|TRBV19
TGTGCCAGTCGCTATCAGGGAATTGGTGAAAAACTGTTTTTT
CASRYQGIGEKLFF
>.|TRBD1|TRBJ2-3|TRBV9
TGTGCCAGCAGTCTGTTCGGACAGGACGGAGATACGCAGTATTTT
CASSLFGQDGDTQYF
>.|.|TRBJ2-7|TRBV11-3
TGTGCCAGCAGCTTAGAGCCCCAGCGCGAGCAGTACTTC
CASSLEPQREQYF
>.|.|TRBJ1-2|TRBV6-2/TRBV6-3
TGTGCCAGCAGCCGGGGGCAGGGATCTAACTATGGCTACACCTTC
CASSRGQGSNYGYTF